This TCR beta chain was captured in a study of cytomegalovirus exposure and HLA in healthy donors. As for the study in general: Caucasian-associated ancestry cluster membership applied to about 83% of approximately 420 genotyped donors.

The PCR employed 60 Vbeta primers together with 13 Jbeta primers. Produced via immunoSEQ multiplex PCR; TCRdb's table is partial and in-frame only. The sample has some 150,000 clones, around 74% seen once. Study observations and caveats: The presence/absence work took it that sequencing depth was about the same across donors. A later analysis found TCR association rates differed by HLA locus, highest for DRB1 and lowest for HLA-C. As was reported, the classifier diagnosed cytomegalovirus status with high specificity and sensitivity.

Germline V gives CDR1 SNHLY, CDR2 FYNNEI. The CDR3 is made up of 18 amino acids. With 2 bases removed from V and 5 bases from J, the gap between germline ends came to 24 bases. Worth noting for this clone: Antigen unknown.

The clonotype was recovered from a man aged 18 to 30 in good health and CMV-seropositive. Sequenced: PBMCs. The genes are TRBV2 and TRBJ2-5, with unresolved D. CDR3 region: CASSESFLVSFEEETQYF. The CDR3 nucleotides are TGTGCCAGCAGTGAATCGTTTTTAGTTAGCTTTGAGGAGGAGACCCAGTACTTC.